This is a list of T cell receptor beta chains from one sample in a study of patients and donors after allogeneic stem cell transplantation. TCRdb fed the RT-PCR reads into MiXCR, producing one record per CDR3 protein. This repertoire shows over 150,000 distinct CDR3 sequences, approximately 30% found once; its top ten account for 3.2%. Specimen: blood, either unsorted or a sorted T cell fraction (not recorded which). The receptors stem from a human donor who was either an allogeneic HSCT recipient or a stem cell or donor lymphocyte infusion donor (not recorded which). It is not recorded whose cells these are; they may come from a transplant donor. CDR3s include the opening cysteine and the closing phenylalanine or tryptophan. A D gene is named only where the DNA matches it firmly. Clone size is not always given. Where it is, it says once, few, many or a class for expanded clones.

d_call	v_call	j_call	clone_size	cdr3_aa	cdr3_nt
TRBD2	TRBV3-1	TRBJ2-7	NA	CASSHSSGLGYEQYF	TGTGCCAGCAGCCATTCATCGGGACTAGGATACGAGCAGTACTTC
TRBD2	TRBV7-3	TRBJ2-3	NA	CASSPGRESTDTQYF	TGTGCCAGCAGCCCCGGGCGGGAGAGTACAGATACGCAGTATTTT
NA	TRBV20-1	TRBJ2-7	NA	CSATWADGGLQQYF	TGCAGTGCTACCTGGGCTGATGGGGGTTTGCAGCAGTACTTC
TRBD1	TRBV24-1	TRBJ1-5	NA	CATSGGDREDNQPQHF	TGTGCCACCAGTGGGGGGGACAGGGAGGACAATCAGCCCCAGCATTTT
TRBD2	TRBV9	TRBJ2-3	few	CASSPSGRRMFTDTQYF	TGTGCCAGCAGCCCTAGCGGGAGGCGAATGTTCACAGATACGCAGTATTTT
NA	TRBV25-1	TRBJ1-4	few	CASSEWALSLTNEKLFF	TGTGCCAGCAGTGAATGGGCTCTCTCCCTAACTAATGAAAAACTGTTTTTT
NA	TRBV7-7	TRBJ2-2	NA	CASSLDAGELFF	TGTGCTAGCAGCTTAGACGCCGGGGAGCTGTTTTTT
NA	TRBV12-3/TRBV12-4	TRBJ2-1	NA	CASSLFSGRDYNEQFF	TGTGCCAGCAGTTTATTTTCTGGGCGGGACTACAATGAGCAGTTCTTC
NA	TRBV9	TRBJ2-3	few	CASSGSGSRSTDTQYF	TGTGCCAGCAGCGGTTCTGGGAGTCGAAGCACAGATACGCAGTATTTT
NA	TRBV6-2/TRBV6-3	TRBJ2-1	few	CASSRGLGGYNEQFF	TGTGCCAGCAGTAGGGGACTGGGAGGATACAATGAGCAGTTCTTC
NA	TRBV15	TRBJ2-5	NA	CATSREPRDEETQYF	TGTGCCACCAGCAGAGAGCCTAGGGACGAAGAGACCCAGTACTTC
NA	TRBV6-2/TRBV6-3	TRBJ1-2	few	CASSYVTYGYTF	TGTGCCAGCAGTTACGTCACCTATGGCTACACCTTC
TRBD2	TRBV29-1	TRBJ2-1	NA	CSVGGGLGFHEQFF	TGCAGCGTTGGCGGGGGACTAGGTTTCCATGAGCAGTTCTTC
TRBD1	TRBV6-2/TRBV6-3	TRBJ2-6	once	CASSPRDRGLGANVLTF	TGTGCCAGCAGTCCCCGGGACAGGGGGCTTGGGGCCAACGTCCTGACTTTC
NA	TRBV30	TRBJ1-1	NA	CAWSPWRVNTEAFF	TGTGCCTGGAGCCCTTGGAGGGTGAACACTGAAGCTTTCTTT
NA	TRBV28	TRBJ1-4	few	CASSQRQVVGEKLFF	TGTGCCAGCAGTCAGAGACAGGTGGTAGGGGAAAAACTGTTTTTT
NA	TRBV19	TRBJ1-5	NA	CASSLGRTNQPQHF	TGTGCCAGTAGCCTAGGACGGACCAATCAGCCCCAGCATTTT
NA	TRBV4-1	TRBJ2-1	NA	CASSQDSDPGGQFF	TGCGCCAGCAGCCAAGATTCGGATCCGGGCGGGCAGTTCTTC
NA	TRBV9	TRBJ2-4	NA	CASSANPVTFQYF	TGTGCCAGCAGCGCAAACCCCGTTACATTTCAGTACTTC
TRBD1	TRBV12-3/TRBV12-4	TRBJ2-5	NA	CASTKNRGQQETQYF	TGTGCCAGCACCAAGAACAGGGGTCAACAAGAGACCCAGTACTTC
NA	TRBV5-1	TRBJ1-1	few	CASSFRGLTAFF	TGCGCCAGCAGCTTTAGGGGGTTAACGGCTTTCTTT
NA	TRBV6-2/TRBV6-3	TRBJ1-5	few	CASSYSFRGHPNF	TGTGCCAGCAGTTACTCGTTTCGAGGACACCCGAATTTT
NA	TRBV4-3	TRBJ1-6	many	CASSQDVDSPLHF	TGCGCCAGCAGCCAAGATGTGGATTCACCCCTCCACTTT
NA	TRBV20-1	TRBJ1-5	many	CSARSDTGYSNQPQHF	TGCAGTGCTAGAAGCGACACGGGATATAGCAATCAGCCCCAGCATTTT
TRBD2	TRBV9	TRBJ2-1	few	CASSGRRGLAGQNEQFF	TGTGCCAGCAGCGGCAGACGAGGGCTAGCGGGTCAGAATGAGCAGTTCTTC
NA	TRBV4-2	TRBJ2-7	NA	CASSLGSGPSSYEQYF	TGTGCCAGCAGCTTGGGGTCGGGGCCGAGCTCCTACGAGCAGTACTTC
NA	TRBV6-5	TRBJ1-5	many	CASSAQGQPQHF	TGTGCCAGCTCCGCACAGGGTCAGCCCCAGCATTTT
NA	TRBV6-2/TRBV6-3	TRBJ1-5	many	CASSTPWVNQPQHF	TGTGCCAGCAGCACTCCCTGGGTCAATCAGCCCCAGCATTTT
NA	TRBV7-9	TRBJ1-1	NA	CASSLGAANTEAFF	TGTGCCAGCAGCCTCGGTGCAGCTAACACTGAAGCTTTCTTT
NA	TRBV20-1	TRBJ2-1	NA	CSAPGAGSYNEQFF	TGCAGTGCGCCCGGGGCCGGTTCCTACAATGAGCAGTTCTTC
NA	TRBV4-1	TRBJ2-2	NA	CASSQESRNTGELFF	TGCGCCAGCAGCCAAGAATCTCGCAACACCGGGGAGCTGTTTTTT
NA	TRBV5-1	TRBJ1-4	many	CASSLTGFGEKLFF	TGCGCCAGCAGCTTAACAGGGTTTGGCGAAAAACTGTTTTTT
TRBD2	TRBV10-3	TRBJ2-1	NA	CAISDDGTSGRAGPYNEQFF	TGTGCCATCAGTGATGACGGGACTAGCGGGAGGGCCGGGCCCTACAATGAGCAGTTCTTC
NA	TRBV25-1	TRBJ2-1	NA	CASSGTASSYNEQFF	TGTGCCAGCAGTGGGACAGCCAGCTCCTACAATGAGCAGTTCTTC
TRBD2	TRBV7-2	TRBJ2-6	NA	CGSSLAPLAGAGANVLTF	TGTGGCAGCAGCTTAGCCCCACTAGCGGGAGCTGGGGCCAACGTCCTGACTTTC
NA	TRBV7-2	TRBJ2-3	NA	CASANSAGTDTQYF	TGTGCCAGCGCCAACTCAGCGGGCACAGATACGCAGTATTTT
NA	TRBV4-1	TRBJ1-5	few	CASSQGRAWNQPQHF	TGCGCCAGCAGCCAAGGCCGGGCTTGGAATCAGCCCCAGCATTTT
TRBD2	TRBV2	TRBJ2-1	NA	CASSEAGRDYNEQFF	TGTGCCAGCAGTGAAGCAGGGAGGGACTACAATGAGCAGTTCTTC
TRBD2	TRBV15	TRBJ2-7	NA	CATSRSTSGDYEQYF	TGTGCCACCAGCAGGTCGACTAGCGGAGACTACGAGCAGTACTTC
TRBD1	TRBV4-1	TRBJ1-5	NA	CASAKGDRGFQPQHF	TGCGCCAGCGCCAAGGGGGACAGGGGGTTTCAGCCCCAGCATTTT
TRBD2	TRBV5-8	TRBJ2-1	few	CASSLVRTSSYNEQFF	TGTGCCAGCAGCTTGGTAAGGACTAGCTCCTACAATGAGCAGTTCTTC
NA	TRBV5-6	TRBJ2-2	few	CASSLGMGNTGELFF	TGTGCCAGCAGCTTGGGTATGGGAAACACCGGGGAGCTGTTTTTT
TRBD1	TRBV7-9	TRBJ1-1	few	CASSDASTGGKRNTEAFF	TGTGCCAGCAGTGATGCCTCGACAGGGGGGAAGAGGAACACTGAAGCTTTCTTT
TRBD1	TRBV28	TRBJ2-3	NA	CASKPGQSTDTQYF	TGTGCCAGCAAGCCGGGACAGAGCACAGATACGCAGTATTTT
NA	TRBV7-2	TRBJ1-6	many	CASSLYLDRTNSPLHF	TGTGCCAGCAGCTTATATCTCGACAGGACGAATTCACCCCTCCACTTT
TRBD2	TRBV18	TRBJ2-1	NA	CASSRGLAVLNSYNEQFF	TGTGCCAGCTCACGGGGACTAGCGGTTCTGAACTCCTACAATGAGCAGTTCTTC
TRBD2	TRBV20-1	TRBJ2-2	NA	CSARDPLVGRESGELFF	TGCAGTGCTAGAGATCCCCTAGTCGGGAGGGAGTCCGGGGAGCTGTTTTTT
TRBD2	TRBV10-3	TRBJ2-7	NA	CAISEWGLAAEQYF	TGTGCCATCAGTGAGTGGGGACTAGCGGCCGAGCAGTACTTC
NA	TRBV5-6	TRBJ2-1	NA	CASSLRFRTYNEQFF	TGTGCCAGCAGCTTGAGATTCAGGACTTACAATGAGCAGTTCTTC
NA	TRBV4-2	TRBJ2-7	few	CASSLRVGDEQYF	TGTGCCAGCAGCCTAAGGGTAGGCGACGAGCAGTACTTC
NA	TRBV9	TRBJ2-5	once	CASSEGGRKTQYF	TGTGCCAGCAGCGAGGGAGGTAGGAAGACCCAGTACTTC
NA	TRBV18	TRBJ1-5	many	CASSLGQSNQPQHF	TGTGCCAGCTCCCTGGGACAATCCAATCAGCCCCAGCATTTT
NA	TRBV4-3	TRBJ2-7	few	CASSPSVRGTYEQYF	TGCGCCAGCAGCCCCAGTGTCCGAGGGACCTACGAGCAGTACTTC
NA	TRBV20-1	TRBJ2-7	NA	CSARDPFGTDEQYF	TGCAGTGCTAGAGATCCGTTCGGGACCGACGAGCAGTACTTC
NA	TRBV12-3/TRBV12-4	TRBJ2-3	few	CASSYQFPTDTQYF	TGTGCCAGCAGCTACCAGTTTCCCACAGATACGCAGTATTTT
NA	TRBV2	TRBJ2-1	few	CASSEISGGNEQFF	TGTGCCAGCAGTGAAATCTCAGGGGGGAATGAGCAGTTCTTC
TRBD2	TRBV20-1	TRBJ2-7	few	CSARAELLADFYEQYF	TGCAGTGCTAGGGCCGAATTACTAGCGGACTTCTACGAGCAGTACTTC
NA	TRBV24-1	TRBJ1-6	NA	CATSDSGVNSPLHF	TGTGCCACCAGTGATTCAGGGGTTAATTCACCCCTCCACTTT
NA	TRBV28	TRBJ2-3	NA	CASSLPGAVSQYF	TGTGCCAGCAGCCTCCCCGGAGCAGTTTCGCAGTATTTT